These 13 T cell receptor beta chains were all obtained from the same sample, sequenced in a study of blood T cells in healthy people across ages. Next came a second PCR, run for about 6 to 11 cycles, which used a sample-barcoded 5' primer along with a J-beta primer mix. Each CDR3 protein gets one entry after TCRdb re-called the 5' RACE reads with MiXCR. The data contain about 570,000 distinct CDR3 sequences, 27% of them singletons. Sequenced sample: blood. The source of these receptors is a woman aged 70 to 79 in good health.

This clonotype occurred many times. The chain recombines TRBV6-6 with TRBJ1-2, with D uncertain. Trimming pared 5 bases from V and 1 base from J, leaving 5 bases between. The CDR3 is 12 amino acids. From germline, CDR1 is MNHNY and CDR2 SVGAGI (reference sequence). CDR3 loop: CASSEGNYGYTF. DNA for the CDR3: TGTGCCAGCAGTGAGGGTAACTATGGCTACACCTTC.

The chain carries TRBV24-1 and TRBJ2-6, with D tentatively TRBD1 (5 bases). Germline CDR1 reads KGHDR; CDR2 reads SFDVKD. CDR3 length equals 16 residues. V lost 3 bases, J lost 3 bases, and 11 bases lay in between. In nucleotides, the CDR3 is TGTGCCACCAGTGATGTCCAGGGTAGTGGGGCCAACGTCCTGACTTTC. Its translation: CATSDVQGSGANVLTF.

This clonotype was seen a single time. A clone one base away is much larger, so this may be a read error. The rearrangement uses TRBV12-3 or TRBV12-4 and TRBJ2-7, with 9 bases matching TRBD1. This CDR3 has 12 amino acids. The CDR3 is CASSLNRGPPLF. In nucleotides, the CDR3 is TGTGCCAGCAGTTTGAACAGGGGGCCCCCCCTCTTC.

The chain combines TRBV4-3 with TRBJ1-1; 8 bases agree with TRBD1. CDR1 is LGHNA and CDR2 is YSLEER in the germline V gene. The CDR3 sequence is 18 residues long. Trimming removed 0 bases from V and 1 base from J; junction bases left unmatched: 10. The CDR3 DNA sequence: TGCGCCAGCAGCCAAGATCCCGGACAGGGACTCTGGAACACTGAAGCTTTCTTT. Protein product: CASSQDPGQGLWNTEAFF.

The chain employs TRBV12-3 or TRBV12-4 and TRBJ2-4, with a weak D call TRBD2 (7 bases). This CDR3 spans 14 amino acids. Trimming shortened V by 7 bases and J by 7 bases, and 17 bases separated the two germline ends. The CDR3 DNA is TGTGCCAGCACCCGAGGGGGGGGGAGGAACATTCAGTACTTC. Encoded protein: CASTRGGGRNIQYF.

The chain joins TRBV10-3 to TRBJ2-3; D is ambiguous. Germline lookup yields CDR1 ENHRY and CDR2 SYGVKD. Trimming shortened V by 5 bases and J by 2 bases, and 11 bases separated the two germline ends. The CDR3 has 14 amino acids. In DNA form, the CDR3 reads TGTGCCATCAGTCCGGGTACCCACACAGATACGCAGTATTTT. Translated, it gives CAISPGTHTDTQYF.

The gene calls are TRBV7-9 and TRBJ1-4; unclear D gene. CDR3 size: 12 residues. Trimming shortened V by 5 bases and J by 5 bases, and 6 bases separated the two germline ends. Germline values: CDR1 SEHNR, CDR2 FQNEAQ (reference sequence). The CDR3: CASSGTNEKLFF. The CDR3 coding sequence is TGTGCCAGCAGCGGAACCAATGAAAAACTGTTTTTT. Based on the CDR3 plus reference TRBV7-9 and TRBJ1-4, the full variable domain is DTGVSQNPRHKITKRGQNVTFRCDPISEHNRLYWYRQTLGQGPEFLTYFQNEAQLEKSRLLSDRFSAERPKGSFSTLEIQRTEQGDSAMYLCASSGTNEKLFFGSGTQLSVL.

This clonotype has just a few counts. DNA of the CDR3: TGTGCCAGCAGCCTACGTTTCGGACAGGCGAACACCGGGGAGCTGTTTTTT. It encodes CASSLRFGQANTGELFF. V gene TRBV7-8 combines with J gene TRBJ2-2, with 7 bases identical to TRBD1. V was pared by 5 bases and J by 0 bases, with 9 bases of the junction left unmatched. CDR1 and CDR2 (germline): SGHVS, FQNEAQ. CDR3 length: 17 residues.

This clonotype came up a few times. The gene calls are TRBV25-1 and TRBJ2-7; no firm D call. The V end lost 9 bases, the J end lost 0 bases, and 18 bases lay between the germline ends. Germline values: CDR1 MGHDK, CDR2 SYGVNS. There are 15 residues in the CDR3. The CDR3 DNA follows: TGTGCCAGAGGTCGGAGTCAGCGAAACTCCTACGAGCAGTACTTC. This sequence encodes CARGRSQRNSYEQYF.

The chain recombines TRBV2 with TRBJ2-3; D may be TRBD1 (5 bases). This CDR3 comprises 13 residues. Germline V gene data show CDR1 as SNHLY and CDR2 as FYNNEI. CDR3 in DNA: TGTGCGACCACGGCAGGGATTGGAGATACGCAGTATTTT. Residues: CATTAGIGDTQYF.

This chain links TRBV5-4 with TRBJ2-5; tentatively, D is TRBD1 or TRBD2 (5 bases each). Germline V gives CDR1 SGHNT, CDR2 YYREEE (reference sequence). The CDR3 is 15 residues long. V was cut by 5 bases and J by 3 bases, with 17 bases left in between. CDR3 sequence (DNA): TGTGCCAGCAGTTTGTTCGGCCAGGGAGAAGAGACCCAGTACTTC. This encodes CASSLFGQGEETQYF.

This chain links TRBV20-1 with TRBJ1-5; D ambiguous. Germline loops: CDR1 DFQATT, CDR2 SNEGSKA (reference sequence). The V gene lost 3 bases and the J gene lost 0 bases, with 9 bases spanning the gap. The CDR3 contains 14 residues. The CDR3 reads CSASPEYSNQPQHF. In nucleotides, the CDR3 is TGCAGTGCTAGCCCAGAATATAGCAATCAGCCCCAGCATTTT.

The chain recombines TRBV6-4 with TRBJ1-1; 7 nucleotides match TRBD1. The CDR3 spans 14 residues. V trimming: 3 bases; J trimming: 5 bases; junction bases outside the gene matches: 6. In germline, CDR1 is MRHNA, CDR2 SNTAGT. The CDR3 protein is CASSEQGLGTEAFF. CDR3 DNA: TGTGCCAGCAGTGAACAGGGGCTAGGGACTGAAGCTTTCTTT.